Listed below are T cell receptor beta chains from one sample, sequenced in a study of CD8+CD57+ T cells in acquired aplastic anemia. TCRdb analysed the reads with MiXCR anew, one entry per CDR3 protein. This table has around 51,000 distinct CDR3 sequences, over 60% appearing once. Sequences were obtained from sorted CD4+, CD8+, or CD8+CD57+ T cells (not recorded which) from PBMCs. These receptors were collected from a human donor in good health, serving as a control. Both conserved end residues are part of each CDR3. The D gene is left open where the match is weak. Only some rows state a clone size, as once, few, many or a class for expanded clones.

cdr3_nt: TGTGCCAGCAGCATGGACAGGACCCATTCACCCCTCCACTTT
cdr3_aa: CASSMDRTHSPLHF
j_call: TRBJ1-6
d_call: TRBD1
clone_size: NA
v_call: TRBV14

cdr3_nt: TGTGCCAGCAGTGAACAATTAAGCCCCTACGAGCAGTACTTC
cdr3_aa: CASSEQLSPYEQYF
j_call: TRBJ2-7
d_call: NA
clone_size: NA
v_call: TRBV2

cdr3_nt: TGTGCCAGTAGTACCGTGGCTGGAAACACCATATATTTT
cdr3_aa: CASSTVAGNTIYF
j_call: TRBJ1-3
d_call: NA
clone_size: NA
v_call: TRBV19

cdr3_nt: TGCAGCGTGGCCCGAGGGCCCTACGAGCAGTACTTC
cdr3_aa: CSVARGPYEQYF
j_call: TRBJ2-7
d_call: NA
clone_size: NA
v_call: TRBV29-1

cdr3_nt: TGTGCCAGCAGCTACGGCGGGGGGTACGAGCAGTACTTC
cdr3_aa: CASSYGGGYEQYF
j_call: TRBJ2-7
d_call: TRBD2
clone_size: once
v_call: TRBV5-3

cdr3_nt: TGTGCCATCAGTGAGTGGAGGGTTCGACTCACTGAAGCTTTCTTT
cdr3_aa: CAISEWRVRLTEAFF
j_call: TRBJ1-1
d_call: NA
clone_size: NA
v_call: TRBV10-3

cdr3_nt: TGTGCCAGTAGTCACCGGGACGGTCCCTACGAGCAGTACTTC
cdr3_aa: CASSHRDGPYEQYF
j_call: TRBJ2-7
d_call: NA
clone_size: NA
v_call: TRBV19

cdr3_nt: TGCAGTGCTATGGGACAGGAAGGACCCTACAATGAGCAGTTCTTC
cdr3_aa: CSAMGQEGPYNEQFF
j_call: TRBJ2-1
d_call: TRBD1
clone_size: NA
v_call: TRBV20-1

cdr3_nt: TGTGCCACCAGCGCAGGGGCCTATAGCAATCAGCCCCAGCATTTT
cdr3_aa: CATSAGAYSNQPQHF
j_call: TRBJ1-5
d_call: NA
clone_size: medium-sized
v_call: TRBV24-1

cdr3_nt: TGTGCCAGCAGCCCCCGCCGGCGGACGGCGATGGACACCGGGGAGCTGTTTTTT
cdr3_aa: CASSPRRRTAMDTGELFF
j_call: TRBJ2-2
d_call: NA
clone_size: NA
v_call: TRBV11-1

cdr3_nt: TGTGCCAGCAGTACGGGTGACAGGGCCGGTGGCTACACCTTC
cdr3_aa: CASSTGDRAGGYTF
j_call: TRBJ1-2
d_call: TRBD1
clone_size: many
v_call: TRBV6-1

cdr3_nt: TGCAGCTTCGGAAGGCAAGAGACCCAGTACTTC
cdr3_aa: CSFGRQETQYF
j_call: TRBJ2-5
d_call: NA
clone_size: NA
v_call: TRBV29-1

cdr3_nt: TGTGCCAGCGGACTAGCGGGGAGCCAAGAGACCCAGTACTTC
cdr3_aa: CASGLAGSQETQYF
j_call: TRBJ2-5
d_call: TRBD2
clone_size: NA
v_call: TRBV7-2

cdr3_nt: TGTGCTAGTGGGACTAGCAGATTCCAAGAGACCCAGTACTTC
cdr3_aa: CASGTSRFQETQYF
j_call: TRBJ2-5
d_call: TRBD2
clone_size: NA
v_call: TRBV7-7

cdr3_nt: TGTGCCAGCCGGTCGACCCGCCGAACAGATACGCAGTATTTT
cdr3_aa: CASRSTRRTDTQYF
j_call: TRBJ2-3
d_call: NA
clone_size: NA
v_call: TRBV2

cdr3_nt: TGCGCCAGCAGCCAAGAAGGAATAGCGGGGAGCCAAGAGACCCAGTACTTC
cdr3_aa: CASSQEGIAGSQETQYF
j_call: TRBJ2-5
d_call: TRBD2
clone_size: once
v_call: TRBV4-3

cdr3_nt: TGTGCCAGCAGCACCGGCCAGGCTACAGATACGCAGTATTTT
cdr3_aa: CASSTGQATDTQYF
j_call: TRBJ2-3
d_call: NA
clone_size: NA
v_call: TRBV7-2

cdr3_nt: TGCAGCGCCGTCCGGGACACGTCCTACGAGCAGTACTTC
cdr3_aa: CSAVRDTSYEQYF
j_call: TRBJ2-7
d_call: NA
clone_size: NA
v_call: TRBV29-1

cdr3_nt: TGCAGCGTTGGAGGCCAGACTGACTCCTACAATGAGCAGTTCTTC
cdr3_aa: CSVGGQTDSYNEQFF
j_call: TRBJ2-1
d_call: NA
clone_size: NA
v_call: TRBV29-1

cdr3_nt: TGCAGCACCTCGCGGACAGGGGCTGGTGGCTACACCTTC
cdr3_aa: CSTSRTGAGGYTF
j_call: TRBJ1-2
d_call: TRBD1
clone_size: few
v_call: TRBV29-1

cdr3_nt: TGTGCCAGCAGCCCCCGGTTTAGCGAGCAGTACTTC
cdr3_aa: CASSPRFSEQYF
j_call: TRBJ2-7
d_call: NA
clone_size: NA
v_call: TRBV5-4

cdr3_nt: TGTGCCAGCAGCTTAGAAGTGTCAGGGAATCAGCCCCAGCATTTT
cdr3_aa: CASSLEVSGNQPQHF
j_call: TRBJ1-5
d_call: NA
clone_size: many
v_call: TRBV7-8

cdr3_nt: TGTGCCAGCAGTGAAGGGTATATAGCCAACACCGGGGAGCTGTTTTTT
cdr3_aa: CASSEGYIANTGELFF
j_call: TRBJ2-2
d_call: NA
clone_size: NA
v_call: TRBV2

cdr3_nt: TGCGCCAGCAGGGGAACAGGGCCTAGGAACGAGCAGTACTTC
cdr3_aa: CASRGTGPRNEQYF
j_call: TRBJ2-7
d_call: NA
clone_size: NA
v_call: TRBV5-1

cdr3_nt: TGTGCCAGCAGCGTAGCTGCGACAGGGAGCGCTGAAGCTTTCTTT
cdr3_aa: CASSVAATGSAEAFF
j_call: TRBJ1-1
d_call: TRBD1
clone_size: NA
v_call: TRBV9

cdr3_nt: TGTGCCAGCAGCTCCAGCGTCTCCTACGAGCAGTACTTC
cdr3_aa: CASSSSVSYEQYF
j_call: TRBJ2-7
d_call: NA
clone_size: once
v_call: TRBV7-2

cdr3_nt: TGTGCCAGTAGTATCCGCAGGGAGAGTGAAAAACTGTTTTTT
cdr3_aa: CASSIRRESEKLFF
j_call: TRBJ1-4
d_call: NA
clone_size: NA
v_call: TRBV19

cdr3_nt: TGTGCCAGCTCCTCGGACAGCTACGAGCAGTACTTC
cdr3_aa: CASSSDSYEQYF
j_call: TRBJ2-7
d_call: NA
clone_size: few
v_call: TRBV2

cdr3_nt: TGTGCCAGCAAAAACAGGGACAGCCCGGGATCTGCGGACTATGGCTACACCTTC
cdr3_aa: CASKNRDSPGSADYGYTF
j_call: TRBJ1-2
d_call: TRBD1
clone_size: NA
v_call: TRBV19

cdr3_nt: TGTGCCAGCAGTGGTTCAGGGGGAAGGTCCTACAATGAGCAGTTCTTC
cdr3_aa: CASSGSGGRSYNEQFF
j_call: TRBJ2-1
d_call: TRBD1
clone_size: NA
v_call: TRBV25-1

cdr3_nt: TGTGCCAGCACCGAAGGGGGTCCGTCCGCAACCTATGGCTACACCTTC
cdr3_aa: CASTEGGPSATYGYTF
j_call: TRBJ1-2
d_call: NA
clone_size: NA
v_call: TRBV2

cdr3_nt: TGCAGTGCTACCCAGGGAACGGTTCGTGCGGGGCGGAATGAGCAGTTCTTC
cdr3_aa: CSATQGTVRAGRNEQFF
j_call: TRBJ2-1
d_call: NA
clone_size: NA
v_call: TRBV20-1

cdr3_nt: TGTGCCATCAGTGACCGGGGGGCCTACGAGCAGTACTTC
cdr3_aa: CAISDRGAYEQYF
j_call: TRBJ2-7
d_call: TRBD2
clone_size: NA
v_call: TRBV10-3

cdr3_nt: TGTGCCAGCAGAGGAGGGAGTAGTCAATCTTACGAGCAGTACTTC
cdr3_aa: CASRGGSSQSYEQYF
j_call: TRBJ2-7
d_call: NA
clone_size: NA
v_call: TRBV12-3/TRBV12-4

cdr3_nt: TGTGCCACCAGTGATTTGGGGGGAACCCAGCATTTT
cdr3_aa: CATSDLGGTQHF
j_call: TRBJ1-5
d_call: NA
clone_size: NA
v_call: TRBV24-1

cdr3_nt: TGCAGTGCTGGACTTGGGACTAGCGGGGTCTACGAGCAGTACTTC
cdr3_aa: CSAGLGTSGVYEQYF
j_call: TRBJ2-7
d_call: TRBD2
clone_size: NA
v_call: TRBV20-1

cdr3_nt: TGTGCCACCAGCAGAGATGCCAGCGGGAGTAACATTCAGTACTTC
cdr3_aa: CATSRDASGSNIQYF
j_call: TRBJ2-4
d_call: TRBD2
clone_size: few
v_call: TRBV15

cdr3_nt: TGTGCCAGCAGCTCCATTCCTAACAGGGCCCACGAGCAGTACTTC
cdr3_aa: CASSSIPNRAHEQYF
j_call: TRBJ2-7
d_call: NA
clone_size: NA
v_call: TRBV7-9

cdr3_nt: TGTGCCACCAGTGAGGACAGGGGGCAGGGTCAGGAAAAACTGTTTTTT
cdr3_aa: CATSEDRGQGQEKLFF
j_call: TRBJ1-4
d_call: TRBD1
clone_size: NA
v_call: TRBV24-1

cdr3_nt: TGCAGTGCTAGGGATAGGGAGGCAGCAACTTATGGCTACACCTTC
cdr3_aa: CSARDREAATYGYTF
j_call: TRBJ1-2
d_call: NA
clone_size: medium-sized
v_call: TRBV20-1

cdr3_nt: TGTGCCAGCGGTCCCCTCGGGGACAGGGATACCTACGAGCAGTACTTC
cdr3_aa: CASGPLGDRDTYEQYF
j_call: TRBJ2-7
d_call: TRBD1
clone_size: NA
v_call: TRBV25-1

cdr3_nt: TGTGCCAGCAGCTTATATGGGACGAGATTCTCTGGGGCCAACGTCCTGACTTTC
cdr3_aa: CASSLYGTRFSGANVLTF
j_call: TRBJ2-6
d_call: NA
clone_size: NA
v_call: TRBV11-2